The sequence of this TCR beta chain was determined in a study of cytomegalovirus exposure and HLA in healthy donors (dated by TCRdb to between 2016 and 2019). Background on the whole study: According to an earlier analysis of around 600 of the donors, about 179 million T cells yielded approximately 120 million unique TCR beta sequences and about 300 Gb of sequence data. The aim of the study was to test whether cataloging public T cell receptors could identify signatures of past pathogen exposure. To predict cytomegalovirus infection status, the study combined high-throughput TCR immunosequencing, statistical association of individual TCRs with disease status, and machine learning. A later analysis re-examined previously published TCR beta repertoires from 500 to 700 donors and added high-resolution HLA genotyping to investigate patterns of TCR occurrence. In an earlier analysis of 550 to 700 of the donors, high-throughput TCR beta sequencing was used to judge whether each TCR beta V gene segment behaved as functional or pseudogenic. Besides the first cohort of hundreds of subjects, a separate validation cohort made up of over a hundred different subjects was used. Across 300 to 500 genotyped donors of the cohort, an average of roughly 250,000 unique TCR beta nucleotide sequences per donor were sequenced, and roughly 20% of those sequences were non-productive. In a later genetic analysis, genome-wide SNP genotypes for about three fifths of the roughly 670 donors were used, and that subset was treated as a discovery cohort. Typing coverage differed by locus: A, B, C, DRB1 and DQB1 were typed in roughly 629-630 donors, DQA1 in 500 to 550, DPA1 in around 600, and DPB1 in about 450. Approximately 300 gigabases of sequencing data and 70 million to 95 million unique TCR sequences made up an early release that covered approximately 650 HLA-typed donors. HLA typing covered class I and class II loci at four-digit resolution. The later analysis used no new phenotypic data to find candidate immune exposures, relying instead on TCR beta sequences and their occurrence across donors. Four or five DR-DQ haplotypes were handled as single units for association and clustering because linkage in the cohort was strong. The study used immunosequencing to profile the T cell repertoires of 670 or so subjects and linked those repertoires to cytomegalovirus serostatus. Of the roughly 400 genotyped donors, approximately 80% fell in the genetic ancestry cluster associated with self-reported Caucasian donors. Donor age, sex, ethnicity and CMV serostatus were compiled alongside the repertoire data. All discovery cohort repertoires had been generated on a single sequencing platform. General study outcomes and caveats: The only immune exposure information available for the cohort was CMV serostatus. This cohort had only TCR beta chains sequenced, and the lack of alpha or paired-chain data limited which features could be detected. According to a later genetic analysis, donors in an Asian-associated ancestry cluster had fewer N-insertions in productive TCRs than the approximately 700-donor mean. When HLA alleles, especially DR and DQ, strongly co-occurred, TCR associations were difficult to assign to individual alleles. Cytomegalovirus status was reported to be diagnosed by the classifier with high specificity and sensitivity in both the original and validation cohorts. A later analysis associated about 18,000 TCR beta sequences with specific HLA alleles at a false discovery rate of 0.05. The presence/absence analyses assumed that sequencing depth was roughly uniform across donors, and that assumption may not be true. It was suggested by the authors that the approach could potentially be generalized to other disease states and immunological phenotypes. In an earlier analysis of around 600 of the donors, most TCR beta V segments were observed in productive rearrangements about 87% or about 30% of the time, broadly matching IMGT annotations. A further reported finding was that TCR beta sequences accurately predicted the HLA-A and HLA-B alleles for most subjects in the first cohort. A later genetic analysis associated a missense DCLRE1C variant with V-gene and J-gene trimming of TCR beta chains, and an independent cohort replicated the association. A later analysis found that most CMV-associated TCR beta chains appeared HLA-restricted, with HLA associations seemingly driven largely by CMV exposure. A later analysis found that TCR association rates varied across HLA loci, with DRB1 alleles showing the most associated TCRs and HLA-C alleles the fewest. A total of fewer than 200 TCR beta chains were listed by the study as associated with cytomegalovirus. Three of the identified cytomegalovirus-associated TCR beta chains were confirmed in vitro to be specific for cytomegalovirus antigens. HLA typing was unavailable for some donors at each locus, so association tests used only the typed subset. Some IMGT-functional V segments, including TRBV6-2 and TRBV6-3, could not be distinguished by the 87-base-pair reads and were therefore excluded. A cluster of highly shared sequence variants was judged likely to be a technical artifact of the sequencing pipeline. Fewer than 20 rarely observed V segments, including chromosome 9 orphons, were excluded from the earlier analysis of some 590 of the donors because counts were too low. A later analysis reported that several top co-occurrence clusters appeared linked to parvovirus B19, influenza, CMV and Epstein-Barr virus. In a later analysis, HLA-associated TCR beta chains were found to be more clonally expanded and to have lower generation probabilities than equally common non-associated chains. Linkage disequilibrium might explain the correlated functional status among segregating V segments, but an unknown experimental factor could not be ruled out. Most TCR sequences were observed very rarely across donors, whereas some public TCRs were present in many individuals.

Libraries came from the immunoSEQ multiplex PCR assay. For the multiplex PCR, a mixture combining 60 forward primers for TCR Vbeta segments and 13 reverse primers for TCR Jbeta segments was used. The CDR3 region of rearranged TCR beta genes was amplified from genomic DNA with a multiplex PCR assay. The Illumina HiSeq System was used to sequence the amplified TCR beta libraries as 87-base-pair reads. Turning to the authors' computational methods: A later analysis counted 75 million to 100 million unique TCR beta chains across the 550 to 700 repertoires, and some 11 million of these chains were shared by at least two donors. Raw reads were error-corrected and collapsed into unique sequences with a nearest-neighbor algorithm that merged closely related sequences to remove PCR and sequencing errors. Alignment of CDR3 sequences to IMGT reference sequences was used to assign V, D and J gene segments. For a sequence to be retained, at least a six-nucleotide match to both a V gene segment and a J gene segment was required. Rearrangements were classified as productive when the CDR3 lacked stop codons and remained in frame with V and J, and all other rearrangements were classified as non-productive. Following IMGT convention, CDR3 was defined as the stretch from the second conserved V-encoded cysteine up to the conserved J-encoded phenylalanine. The earlier analysis of about 610 of the donors excluded any sequence lacking an unambiguous match to a single V gene segment. An earlier analysis of around 600 of the donors classified V segments as functional when productive rearrangements were above 56.7% and as segregating when the standard deviation between donors was above 5%. A statistical classification framework was built for diagnosing cytomegalovirus status from the catalog of TCR beta chain sequences. V and J gene assignment, in a later analysis, came from comparing TCR nucleotide sequences with IMGT/GENE-DB human TR gene sequences. Using the TCRdist pipeline, a later analysis assigned CDR3 sequences along with most-parsimonious VDJ recombination scenarios. In a later analysis, each TCR beta chain was defined by its CDR3 amino acid sequence together with its V-gene family, and reads without a unique V-gene family were excluded. A later analysis removed 450 to 600 highly shared, low-generation-probability nucleotide sequences to deal with suspected cross-contamination and a sequencing artifact. In a later analysis, a clonal expansion index was calculated for each public chain from normalized within-repertoire ranks of inferred template counts. Generation probabilities in a later analysis came from a VDJ recombination model fitted to out-of-frame rearrangements, and those results were checked against IGoR. In a later analysis, hypergeometric tests were used to score TCR-TCR, TCR-HLA and TCR-CMV co-occurrence, with a repertoire-size bias correction applied to TCR pairs. False discovery rates were estimated in a later analysis by permuting HLA or CMV assignments 20 times. In a later analysis, co-occurring TCRs were grouped with DBSCAN, and TCRdist sequence similarity was added when clustering was performed within HLA-allele-positive subsets. For co-occurrence clustering, repertoires with fewer than 30,000 or more than 120,000 public chains were excluded, along with roughly 5 repertoires with anomalous nucleotide sharing. The immuneACCESS repertoire file appears here via TCRdb, limited to in-frame rearrangements. These files lack a portion of the clones; in checked studies, under half of the deficit traces to unresolved V genes, and the cause of the others is not known. D and trimming were read from the DNA, whereas the V and J calls and clone size are those reported in that table. The sample table contains fewer than 250,000 clones; only one count was recorded for almost 80% of them. The top ten hold 1.5% to 2% of the sample.

In regard to this clone: The antigen this receptor binds is unknown. No much larger clone exists at a distance of one base, and base qualities are not known. Other DNA variants within this sample encode the same CDR3.

In total, around 600 healthy bone marrow donors made up the cohort. At the time of sampling, all cohort members were nominally healthy, though unrecorded immune exposures were likely present. The donor was CMV seronegative and was included in the group of over 300 seronegative cohort members. Each donor provided a peripheral blood sample, and peripheral blood mononuclear cells were used for TCR beta sequencing. The Qiagen DNeasy Blood Extraction Kit was used to extract genomic DNA from the blood cell samples. From the cysteine through the phenylalanine, the CDR3 covers 13 amino acids. The sequence is cut down to CDR3 DNA, 39 bases in frame from base 1. The junction shows trimming of 3 bases on V and 6 bases on J, plus 12 bases between the germline ends. Via the germline V gene, CDR1 is MRHNA and CDR2 SNTAGT.

The chain employs TRBV6-4 and TRBJ2-7, with TRBD2 tentatively as D gene (6 bases match). This TCR was recovered from a male donor in good health and CMV-seronegative. Material for sequencing was PBMCs. The CDR3 protein sequence reads: CASSEIDGGEQYF. The nucleotide sequence reads TGTGCCAGCAGTGAGATCGACGGGGGCGAGCAGTACTTC.